These 15 T cell receptor beta chains came from one sample sequenced in a study of T cells in narcolepsy. TCRdb keeps only in-frame clones here, not all; method: immunoSEQ multiplex PCR. Here the sample spans about 25,000 clones, approximately 89% being singletons. Sequenced material: CD45RA- memory CD4+ T cells from PBMCs. The source is a human donor with narcolepsy.

V is TRBV7-2 and J is TRBJ2-1, with 7 bases identical to TRBD1. V dropped 1 base and J dropped 5; count of bases not matched to a gene: 2. The CDR3 is 14 amino acids. Per the germline V gene, CDR1 is SGHTA and CDR2 is FQGNSA. For the CDR3, the DNA is TGTGCCAGCAGCTTAGTAGGGACAGACAATGAGCAGTTCTTC. It yields the protein CASSLVGTDNEQFF.

This clone has only one observation. The J gene is TRBJ1-5, the V gene TRBV2; D is ambiguous. Germline V gene lookup returns CDR1 SNHLY and CDR2 FYNNEI. CDR3 length: 12 amino acids. V lost 2 bases and J 9 bases, leaving 8 bases between the germline ends. The DNA for the CDR3 is TGTGCCAGCAGTGAAAGCTTTCGGCCCCAGCATTTT. Its translation is CASSESFRPQHF.

V usage is TRBV7-2 and J usage is TRBJ1-5; 7 nucleotides agree with TRBD1. Losses at the gene ends were 5 bases for V and 9 bases for J; bases not matched to a gene: 4. Germline loops: CDR1 SGHTA, CDR2 FQGNSA. The CDR3 consists of 12 residues. The CDR3 bases are TGTGCCAGCAGCCAGGGGGAGAGGCCCCAGCATTTT. Amino acid sequence: CASSQGERPQHF.

V and J are TRBV11-2 and TRBJ2-7, with D perhaps TRBD1 (6 bases). This CDR3 is 14 amino acids long. V lost 1 base, J lost 4 bases, and 11 bases lay in between. Germline CDR1 and CDR2: SGHAT and FQNNGV. The chain's CDR3 is CASSLGQEPYEQYF. The CDR3 DNA reads TGTGCCAGCAGCTTAGGACAGGAACCTTACGAGCAGTACTTC.

This sequence joins TRBV7-6 and TRBJ1-1; the D is unclear. The germline V and J ends were trimmed by 1 base and 0 bases, with 15 bases remaining between them. This CDR3 contains 17 residues. The germline gives CDR1 SGHVS, CDR2 FNYEAQ. CDR3 loop: CASSLGGFVGVNTEAFF. In DNA, the CDR3 is TGTGCCAGCAGCTTAGGGGGTTTTGTCGGGGTGAACACTGAAGCTTTCTTT.

A remark on this clone: This same CDR3 is encoded by further DNA sequences in the sample. This chain connects TRBV30 to TRBJ1-1; D unresolved. In germline, CDR1 is GTSNPN, CDR2 SVGIG (reference sequence). This CDR3 is built from 13 residues. Trimming removed 0 bases at V and 1 base at J, with 6 bases between. The CDR3 reads CAWSVRGNTEAFF. DNA of the CDR3: TGTGCCTGGAGTGTACGGGGGAACACTGAAGCTTTCTTT.

In its sample, this clone was seen once. The rearrangement links TRBV5-1 to TRBJ2-7; 11 nucleotides align to TRBD1. Germline-derived CDR1 and CDR2 are SGHRS and YFSETQ. This CDR3 is built from 16 residues. V shed 3 bases and J 6 bases; nucleotides not matched to a gene: 11. The CDR3 reads CASSWLPGTGGAEQYF. CDR3 in DNA: TGCGCCAGCAGCTGGTTACCCGGGACAGGGGGTGCCGAGCAGTACTTC.

With respect to this clone: Other DNA variants within this sample encode the same CDR3. This sequence joins TRBV6-1 and TRBJ2-5; 10 bases fit TRBD1. This CDR3 has 15 amino acids. Germline CDR1 is MNHNS and CDR2 is SASEGT. The V segment lost 7 bases and the J segment 1 base; nucleotides outside the gene matches: 6. For the CDR3, the DNA is TGTGCCAGCACGAGACAGGGGGCTCGCCAAGAGACCCAGTACTTC. Protein sequence: CASTRQGARQETQYF.

V gene TRBV19 combines with J gene TRBJ2-1; no clear D gene. This CDR3 is built from 12 residues. CDR1 is LNHDA, CDR2 SQIVND, per germline (reference sequence). Deletions cut 7 bases from V and 8 bases from J, with 12 bases between. In DNA, the CDR3 is TGTGCCAGTATCCGTCTGTGCGATGAGCAGTTCTTC. It translates to CASIRLCDEQFF.

V gene TRBV29-1 combines with J gene TRBJ2-1, with D unresolved. The length of the CDR3 is 15 residues. The germline V gene has CDR1 SQVTM and CDR2 ANQGSEA. V lost 3 bases and J 1 base, leaving 13 bases between the germline ends. In DNA, the CDR3 is TGCAGCGTTGATGATCGGGTCCCGTCCTACAATGAGCAGTTCTTC. Protein product: CSVDDRVPSYNEQFF.

The chain links TRBV6-1 to TRBJ1-1, with 9 nucleotides matching TRBD1. CDR1 is MNHNS and CDR2 is SASEGT in the germline V gene. V gave up 5 bases and J gave up 1 base; unmatched junction bases: 2. The CDR3 runs to 14 residues. CDR3 loop: CASSTTGGNTEAFF. CDR3 DNA sequence: TGTGCCAGCAGTACGACAGGGGGGAACACTGAAGCTTTCTTT.

This chain joins TRBV30 and TRBJ2-7; a possible D gene is TRBD1 (5 bases). The CDR3 runs 15 residues. Germline values: CDR1 GTSNPN, CDR2 SVGIG (reference sequence). V shed 0 bases and J shed 0 bases, with 12 bases lying between them. The CDR3 spells CAWSVAVGASYEQYF. CDR3 DNA sequence: TGTGCCTGGAGTGTTGCAGTTGGGGCCTCCTACGAGCAGTACTTC.

This chain joins TRBV28 and TRBJ2-3; a possible D gene is TRBD2 (6 bases). The CDR3 spans 15 residues. Trimming took 7 bases from V and 2 from J, leaving 16 bases between them. CDR1 and CDR2 (germline): MDHEN, SYDVKM. In DNA, the CDR3 is TGTGCCAGCACAATAAGGCGGGGAAACACAGATACGCAGTATTTT. It is translated as CASTIRRGNTDTQYF.

The rearrangement uses TRBV7-6 and TRBJ2-1, with 7 bases aligning to TRBD2. The CDR3 sequence is 13 residues long. Germline CDR1 and CDR2: SGHVS and FNYEAQ. The V and J ends lost 4 bases and 7 bases, in that order; junction bases with no gene match: 4. CDR3 sequence (DNA): TGTGCCAGCAGCTCTATGGGAGGGAATGAGCAGTTCTTC. Translating it yields CASSSMGGNEQFF.

The CDR3 here is CASRFSVGYTF. The DNA of the CDR3 is TGTGCCAGCAGATTCTCAGTTGGCTACACCTTC. The rearrangement uses TRBV6-4 and TRBJ1-2; D is undetermined. V was cut by 6 bases and J by 7 bases, with 9 bases left in between. The CDR3 spans 11 residues. Germline V gives CDR1 MRHNA, CDR2 SNTAGT.